This TCR beta chain appears in the sequencing data of a study of blood T cell repertoires in COVID-19. The method was immunoSEQ multiplex PCR; TCRdb's version includes in-frame clones alone and lacks a portion of them. The profile shows about 200,000 clones, around 79% of them singletons. The CDR3 covers 16 residues. Trimming removed 4 bases at V and 6 bases at J, with 21 bases between. Germline CDR1 and CDR2: LNHDA and SQIVND (reference sequence). The TCR originated in a woman in her forties with COVID-19, enrolled during active disease. The sequencing input was peripheral blood. J is TRBJ1-2 and V is TRBV19; possibly TRBD1 for D (5 bases). The CDR3 DNA follows: TGTGCCAGTAGTACTACCCGCCTCCAGGGTTGGAATGGCTACACCTTC. It codes for CASSTTRLQGWNGYTF.